The 11 T cell receptor beta chains below come from one sample, sequenced in a study of T cells in Graves' hyperthyroidism and ophthalmopathy (dated by TCRdb to about 2019). Library creation used multiplex PCR. Sequencing instrument: Illumina HiSeq 2000. TCR beta CDR3 regions were amplified from RNA transcripts. The TCR CDR3 was subjected to a first round of RT-PCR using the HTBI primer set and the Qiagen OneStep RT-PCR kit. Starting from the raw public reads, TCRdb applied fastp trimming at Q25, assembled clones with MiXCR and retained in-frame beta chains. Rows with one shared CDR3 protein collapse into an entry with the most common genes and DNA. The sample table holds about 260,000 distinct CDR3 sequences, of which about 17% were seen once. Of the sample, about 30% is held by the ten largest clones. The sequencing input was blood. The origin of the receptors is a woman between 18 and 29 years old with Graves' ophthalmopathy.

Ten or more counts support this clonotype. The rearrangement uses TRBV12-3 or TRBV12-4 and TRBJ1-5; D uncertain. The CDR3 is 14 residues long. V was clipped by 6 bases and J by 0 bases, with 9 bases between them. The DNA for the CDR3 is TGTGCCAGCAGCGCACAGTATAGCAATCAGCCCCAGCATTTT. Amino acid sequence: CASSAQYSNQPQHF.

Ten or more counts support this clonotype. This chain connects TRBV6-5 to TRBJ1-1; D gene ambiguous. Per germline, CDR1 MNHEY and CDR2 SVGAGI. The V gene lost 0 bases and the J gene lost 3 bases, with 5 bases spanning the gap. This CDR3 has 13 residues. CDR3 residues: CASSYSRDTEAFF. DNA for the CDR3: TGTGCCAGCAGTTACTCTAGGGACACTGAAGCTTTCTTT.

In its sample, this clonotype was seen many times. This chain uses TRBV20-1 with TRBJ1-1, with TRBD1 matching 9 bases. Trimming at V came to 3 bases and at J to 0 bases, leaving 14 bases not matched to a gene. The CDR3 loop spans 18 amino acids. Germline assignment: CDR1 DFQATT and CDR2 SNEGSKA (reference sequence). The CDR3 nucleotides are TGCAGTGCTAGGTCGCCAAAGCTACAGGGGGCGATGAACACTGAAGCTTTCTTT. Its translation: CSARSPKLQGAMNTEAFF.

Many counts were recorded for this clonotype. This chain connects TRBV5-1 to TRBJ2-5; no reliable D call. Trimming cost V 1 base and J 2 bases, with 12 bases left between them. Germline V gives CDR1 SGHRS, CDR2 YFSETQ. The CDR3 totals 15 residues. The chain's CDR3 is CASSLSPSGQETQYF. The CDR3 DNA follows: TGCGCCAGCAGCTTGTCACCCTCCGGGCAAGAGACCCAGTACTTC.

This clonotype appeared a few times. V gene TRBV20-1 combines with J gene TRBJ1-3, with D perhaps matching TRBD1 (5 bases). CDR1 is DFQATT, CDR2 SNEGSKA, per germline (reference sequence). Between the trimmed V and J ends, which lost 0 bases and 4 bases, there was a span of 16 bases. The length of the CDR3 is 16 residues. This chain's CDR3 is CSARDWGRSQGNTIYF. In DNA form, the CDR3 reads TGCAGTGCTAGAGATTGGGGACGGTCCCAAGGAAACACCATATATTTT.

There are many counts of this clonotype. CDR3 sequence (DNA): TGTGCCAGCAGCCTGACTAGCGGGGCTAGCTCCTACGAGCAGTACTTC. This gives the protein CASSLTSGASSYEQYF. V is TRBV7-2 and J is TRBJ2-7; 11 bases match TRBD2. V lost 5 bases and J lost 0; bases outside the gene matches: 6. CDR3 length: 16 amino acids. CDR1 is SGHTA and CDR2 is FQGNSA in the germline V gene.

The chain links TRBV20-1 to TRBJ2-1, with TRBD2 identical over 14 bases. The CDR3 contains 15 residues. Germline V CDR1 and CDR2: DFQATT, SNEGSKA (reference sequence). The CDR3 nucleotides read TGCAGCGTCTCCTACCCCGGGACTAGCGGGGGAGGGTCGTTCTTC. Protein product: CSVSYPGTSGGGSFF.

In the case of this clonotype: A much larger clonotype is one base distant, so this may be a read error. V usage is TRBV5-5 and J usage is TRBJ1-1; a weak D match, TRBD1 (5 bases). This CDR3 is 15 amino acids long. Germline assignment: CDR1 SGHKS and CDR2 YYEKEE (reference sequence). The CDR3 coding sequence is TGTGCCAGCAGCTTGGCGGTAGGGGCGAACACTGAAGCTTTATTT. Amino acid sequence: CASSLAVGANTEALF.

In DNA form, the CDR3 reads TGTGCCAGCAGCTTGTTACCAGCTAGCCGGGGCATCACAGATACGCAGTATTTT. Encoded protein: CASSLLPASRGITDTQYF. The rearrangement uses TRBV5-4 and TRBJ2-3; D assignment may be TRBD1 or TRBD2 (5 bases each). Germline loops: CDR1 SGHNT, CDR2 YYREEE (reference sequence). This CDR3 comprises 18 residues. Trimming pared 1 base from V and 2 bases from J, leaving 20 bases between. Based on the CDR3 plus reference TRBV5-4 and TRBJ2-3, the full variable domain is ETGVTQSPTHLIKTRGQQVTLRCSSQSGHNTVSWYQQALGQGPQFIFQYYREEENGRGNFPPRFSGLQFPNYSSELNVNALELDDSALYLCASSLLPASRGITDTQYFGPGTRLTVL.

This clonotype was seen many times. V gene TRBV2 combines with J gene TRBJ2-3, with TRBD2 as a possible D gene (5 bases). The CDR3 is 20 amino acids. Germline V gene sequence: CDR1 SNHLY, CDR2 FYNNEI. Trimming pared 6 bases from V and 2 bases from J, leaving 30 bases between. CDR3 amino acids: CASREGPVFSRRANTDTQYF. The CDR3 nucleotides read TGTGCCAGCAGAGAGGGCCCCGTGTTTTCCCGTCGAGCCAACACAGATACGCAGTATTTT.

This clonotype was seen ten or more times. The gene calls are TRBV20-1 and TRBJ2-1; the D gene is possibly TRBD2 (5 bases). Germline CDR1 DFQATT, CDR2 SNEGSKA (reference sequence). This CDR3 spans 14 amino acids. Deletions cut 3 bases from V and 0 bases from J, with 9 bases between. The CDR3 sequence: CSASVRDSYNEQFF. CDR3 nucleotide sequence: TGCAGTGCTAGTGTCCGGGACTCCTACAATGAGCAGTTCTTC.